This paragraph reports one TCR beta chain. Its antigen is unknown. Quantitative 5'-RACE with molecular barcodes produced the TCR beta libraries. One entry per CDR3 protein, called by TCRdb with MiXCR from the 5' RACE reads. The sample gives almost 400,000 distinct CDR3 sequences, around 24% of which show up once; roughly a sixth is in the top ten. This sample is drawn from a study of CD8 T cells in ankylosing spondylitis. Overall study findings and caveats: Characteristic of ankylosing spondylitis blood, it appeared, was a TCR beta motif comprising eight highly homologous variants.

The V gene lost 3 bases and the J gene lost 4 bases, with 12 bases spanning the gap. The CDR3 spans 13 residues. In germline, CDR1 is SQVTM, CDR2 ANQGSEA. Sequencing input: blood, either unsorted or a sorted T cell fraction (not recorded which). The TCR sequence derives from a male donor with ankylosing spondylitis. The chain joins TRBV29-1 to TRBJ1-1; D not resolved. The CDR3 coding sequence is TGCAGCGTTGACAGGACGGGGATCACTGAAGCTTTCTTT. It specifies CSVDRTGITEAFF.